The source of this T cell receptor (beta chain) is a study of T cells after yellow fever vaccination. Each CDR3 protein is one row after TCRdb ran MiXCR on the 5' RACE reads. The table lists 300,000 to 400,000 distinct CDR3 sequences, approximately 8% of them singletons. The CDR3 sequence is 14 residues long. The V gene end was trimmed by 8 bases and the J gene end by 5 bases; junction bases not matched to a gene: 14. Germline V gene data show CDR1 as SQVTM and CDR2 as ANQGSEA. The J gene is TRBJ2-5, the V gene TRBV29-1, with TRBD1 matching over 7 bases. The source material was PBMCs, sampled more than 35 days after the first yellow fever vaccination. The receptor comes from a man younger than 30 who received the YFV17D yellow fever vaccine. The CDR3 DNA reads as TGCAGCTACGCAATAGGGGGCGTTTGGGAGACCCAGTACTTC. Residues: CSYAIGGVWETQYF.